This TCR beta chain was sequenced during a study of blood T cell repertoires in COVID-19. Libraries were prepared by immunoSEQ multiplex PCR; TCRdb keeps only in-frame clonotypes and omits some of them. The sample shows more than 300,000 clones, 91% of them seen only once. Germline CDR1 and CDR2: GTSNPN and SVGIG (reference sequence). The CDR3 has 15 amino acids. The V and J ends lost 2 bases and 5 bases, in that order; junction bases with no gene match: 7. Sequencing used peripheral blood. This chain links TRBV30 with TRBJ1-4; 8 bases map to TRBD1. The origin of this receptor is a woman in her late teens or twenties who had recovered from COVID-19. CDR3 nucleotides: TGTGCCTGGAGTCGAGCCAGACAGGGGAATGAAAAACTGTTTTTT. This sequence encodes CAWSRARQGNEKLFF.